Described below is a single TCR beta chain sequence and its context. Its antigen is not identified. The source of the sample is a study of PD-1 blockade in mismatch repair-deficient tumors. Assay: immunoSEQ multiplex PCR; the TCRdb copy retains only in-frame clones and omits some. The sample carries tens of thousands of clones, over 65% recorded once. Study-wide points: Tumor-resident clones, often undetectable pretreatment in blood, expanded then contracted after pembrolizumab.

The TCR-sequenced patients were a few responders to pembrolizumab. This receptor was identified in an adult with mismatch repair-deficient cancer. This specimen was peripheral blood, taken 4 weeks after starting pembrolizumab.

CDR3 sequence (DNA): TGTGCCAGCAGCGTCCTGGACAGTTCCAGGTATGGCTACACCTTC. This translates into CASSVLDSSRYGYTF. The J gene is TRBJ1-2, the V gene TRBV9; the D gene is possibly TRBD1 (6 bases). V gave up 2 bases and J gave up 5 bases, with 16 bases separating them. The CDR3 is 15 residues long. Germline V gives CDR1 SGDLS, CDR2 YYNGEE.